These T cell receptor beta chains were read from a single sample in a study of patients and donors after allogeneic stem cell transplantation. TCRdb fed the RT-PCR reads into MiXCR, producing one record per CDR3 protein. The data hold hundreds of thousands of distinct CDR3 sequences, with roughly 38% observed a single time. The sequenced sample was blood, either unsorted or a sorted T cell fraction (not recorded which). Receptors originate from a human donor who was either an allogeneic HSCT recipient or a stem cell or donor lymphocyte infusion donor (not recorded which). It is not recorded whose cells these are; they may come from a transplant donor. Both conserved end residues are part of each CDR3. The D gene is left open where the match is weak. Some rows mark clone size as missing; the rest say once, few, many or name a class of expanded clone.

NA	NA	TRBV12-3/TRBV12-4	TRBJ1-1	TGTGCCAGCAGACGTAGGGGGGTCACTGAAGCTTTCTTT	CASRRRGVTEAFF
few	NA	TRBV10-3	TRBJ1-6	TGTGCCATCAGTGAGAGAGGGTGGGATTCACCCCTCCACTTT	CAISERGWDSPLHF
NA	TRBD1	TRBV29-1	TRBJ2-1	TGCAGCGCACGGACAGGGATCAACAATGAGCAGTTCTTC	CSARTGINNEQFF
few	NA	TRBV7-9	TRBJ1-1	TGTGCCAGCAGCCTGGCAGGACCCTTAGGGACTGAAGCTTTCTTT	CASSLAGPLGTEAFF
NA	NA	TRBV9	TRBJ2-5	TGTGCCAGCAGCGACCGCTGGGACCGCCAAGAGACCCAGTACTTC	CASSDRWDRQETQYF
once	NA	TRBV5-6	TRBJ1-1	TGTGCCAGCAGCTTTATGAGGACTGAAGCTTTCTTT	CASSFMRTEAFF
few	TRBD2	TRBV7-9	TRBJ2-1	TGTGCCAGCAGCATTTCTAGCGGGGGTCTGTATGAGCAGTTCTTC	CASSISSGGLYEQFF
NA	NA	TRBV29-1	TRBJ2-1	TGCAGCGTTGAGCAGCGCCTGGACAATGAGCAGTTCTTC	CSVEQRLDNEQFF
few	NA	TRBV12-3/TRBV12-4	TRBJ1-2	TGTGCCAGCAGTTTAGCTGGGAGTGGCTATGGCTACACCTTC	CASSLAGSGYGYTF
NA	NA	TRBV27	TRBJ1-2	TGTGCCAGCAGGAGGGACGGTAACTATGGCTACACCTTC	CASRRDGNYGYTF
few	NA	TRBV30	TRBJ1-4	TGTGCCTGGAGTGTTAAGGGTGAAAAACTGTTTTTT	CAWSVKGEKLFF
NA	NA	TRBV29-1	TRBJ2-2	TGCAGCGCCGACCCGGGTTATGGTGCCGGGGAGCTGTTTTTT	CSADPGYGAGELFF
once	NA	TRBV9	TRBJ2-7	TGTGCCAGCAGCGTAGGGCCCCAAATACGGGAGCAGTACTTC	CASSVGPQIREQYF
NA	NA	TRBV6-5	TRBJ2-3	TGTGCCAGCAGTTACCTCGGAACTAGTGGATCGGATACGCAGTATTTT	CASSYLGTSGSDTQYF
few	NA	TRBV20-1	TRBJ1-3	TGCAGTGCTAGAGGACAGCTTCGACTTGGAAACACCATATATTTT	CSARGQLRLGNTIYF
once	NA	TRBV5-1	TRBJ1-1	TGCGCCAGCAGCCCCCGGGGAGGGGAAAATTTGAACACTGAAGCTTTCTTT	CASSPRGGENLNTEAFF
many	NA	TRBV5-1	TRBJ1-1	TGCGCCAGCAGCATTGCTTTCGGACATCTAAACACTGAAGCTTTCTTT	CASSIAFGHLNTEAFF
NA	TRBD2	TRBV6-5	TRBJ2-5	TGTGCCAGCAGGACCCGGGGGGGCCAAGAGACCCAGTACTTC	CASRTRGGQETQYF
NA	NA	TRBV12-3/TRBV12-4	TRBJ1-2	TGTGCCAGCAGTCCCCGACAGTATTTTAACTATGGCTACACCTTC	CASSPRQYFNYGYTF
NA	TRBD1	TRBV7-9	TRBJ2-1	TGTGCCAGCAGCTACCGACAGGGCTACAATGAGCAGTTCTTC	CASSYRQGYNEQFF
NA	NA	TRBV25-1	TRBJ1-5	TGTGCCAGCAGTGAATTGGACGGGGGCAACAATCAGCCCCAGCATTTT	CASSELDGGNNQPQHF
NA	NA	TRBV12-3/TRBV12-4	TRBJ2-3	TGTGCCAGCGGACCGGGCGATACGCAGTATTTT	CASGPGDTQYF
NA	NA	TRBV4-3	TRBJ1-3	TGCGCCAGCAGCCAAGAAGCCCTTGCAGACACCATATATTTT	CASSQEALADTIYF
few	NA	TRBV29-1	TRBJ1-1	TGCAGCGTTGAGGAGAGCATGAACACTGAAGCTTTCTTT	CSVEESMNTEAFF
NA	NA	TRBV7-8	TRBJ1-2	TGTGCCAGCAGCTTAGATCGCATCAGAACGATGAGTGGCTACACCTTC	CASSLDRIRTMSGYTF
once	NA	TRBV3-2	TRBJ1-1	TGTGCCAGCAGCCAAGGGGCTCAGGACAGGGGGTTGAGCACTGAAGCTTTCTTT	CASSQGAQDRGLSTEAFF
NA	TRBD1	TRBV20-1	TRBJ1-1	TGCAGTGCTAGTATGGGACAGTTGAACACTGAAGCTTTCTTT	CSASMGQLNTEAFF
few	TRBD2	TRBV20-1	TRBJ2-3	TGCAGTGCTAGCCCGACTAGCGGAAGCACAGATACGCAGTATTTT	CSASPTSGSTDTQYF
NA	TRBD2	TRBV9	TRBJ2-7	TGTGCCAGCAGCGCGGGGGGACTAGCTCGCTCCGAGCAGTACTTC	CASSAGGLARSEQYF
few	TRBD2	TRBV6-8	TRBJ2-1	TGTGCCAGCAGTTACGCGGGTAGCGGGGACTACAATGAGCAGTTCTTC	CASSYAGSGDYNEQFF
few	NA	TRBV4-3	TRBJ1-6	TGCGCCAGCAGCCAAGAAGGGGGGCGAGGATCACCCCTCCACTTT	CASSQEGGRGSPLHF
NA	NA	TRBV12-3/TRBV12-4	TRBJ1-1	TGTGCCAGCAGTTTAATGTCCACCAACACTGAAGCTTTCTTT	CASSLMSTNTEAFF
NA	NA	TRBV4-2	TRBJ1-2	TGTGCCAGCAGCCCGACTAGACACACCGCTAACTATGGCTACACCTTC	CASSPTRHTANYGYTF
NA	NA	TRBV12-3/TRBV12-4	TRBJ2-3	TGTGCCAGCAGCCCGGCCAGGGGTGAAGTAGACACAGATACGCAGTATTTT	CASSPARGEVDTDTQYF
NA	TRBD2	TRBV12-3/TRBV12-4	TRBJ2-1	TGTGCCAGCAGTTTTGTGGGACTAATCTACAATGAGCAGTTCTTC	CASSFVGLIYNEQFF
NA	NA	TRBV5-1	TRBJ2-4	TGCGCCAGCAGCTTGGAGGGGAACATTCAGTACTTC	CASSLEGNIQYF
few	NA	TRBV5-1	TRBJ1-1	TGCGCCAGCAGCTTGGAGGCCGCTCCTGAAGCTTTCTTT	CASSLEAAPEAFF
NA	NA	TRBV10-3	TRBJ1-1	TGTGCCATCAGTGCAACCGGGACGCAAACTGAAGCTTTCTTT	CAISATGTQTEAFF
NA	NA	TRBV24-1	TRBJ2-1	TGTGCCACCAGTGACCCCTTCCAGATTAGCTCCTACAATGAGCAGTTCTTC	CATSDPFQISSYNEQFF
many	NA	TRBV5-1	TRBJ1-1	TGCGCCAGCAGCTTGGCAGTGAACACTGAAGCTTTCTTT	CASSLAVNTEAFF
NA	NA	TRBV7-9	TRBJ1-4	TGTGCCAGCACCGTAGACGCGTTGAATGAAAAACTGTTTTTT	CASTVDALNEKLFF
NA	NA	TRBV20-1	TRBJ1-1	TGCAGTGCTAGAAAAACCAGGCACACTGAAGCTTTCTTT	CSARKTRHTEAFF
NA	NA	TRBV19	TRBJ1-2	TGTGCCAGTAGGCCATACAGGAGGGACTATGGCTACACCTTC	CASRPYRRDYGYTF
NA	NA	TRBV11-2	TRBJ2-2	TGTGCCAGCAGCCCGAGATACAGGGTGAACACCGGGGAGCTGTTTTTT	CASSPRYRVNTGELFF
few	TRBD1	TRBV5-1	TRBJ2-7	TGCGCCAGCAGCCGGGGACAGATCAACGAGCAGTACTTC	CASSRGQINEQYF